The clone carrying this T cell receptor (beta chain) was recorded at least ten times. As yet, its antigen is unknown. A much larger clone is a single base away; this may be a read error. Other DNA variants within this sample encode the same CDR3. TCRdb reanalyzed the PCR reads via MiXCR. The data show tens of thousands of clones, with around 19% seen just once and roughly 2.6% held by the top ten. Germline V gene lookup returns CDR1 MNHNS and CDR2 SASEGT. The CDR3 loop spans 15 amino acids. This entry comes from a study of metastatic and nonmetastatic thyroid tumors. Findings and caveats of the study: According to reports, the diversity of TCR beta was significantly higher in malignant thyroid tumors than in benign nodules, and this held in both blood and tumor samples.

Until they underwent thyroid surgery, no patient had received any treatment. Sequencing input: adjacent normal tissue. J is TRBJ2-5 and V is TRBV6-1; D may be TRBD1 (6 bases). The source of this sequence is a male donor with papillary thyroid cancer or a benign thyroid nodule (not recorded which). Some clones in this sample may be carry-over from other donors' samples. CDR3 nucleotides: TGCGCCAGCAGTGAAGGCCCACATCCCAGGGGAACCCAGTACTTC. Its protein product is CASSEGPHPRGTQYF.